These T cell receptor beta chains were read from a single sample in a study of Ad26.COV2.S vaccination and SARS-CoV-2 variants. Repertoires were generated with immunoSEQ multiplex PCR, while TCRdb's copy carries only in-frame clones and drops some. The sample consists of approximately 360,000 clones, around four fifths of them appearing once. The sequences come from peripheral blood, collected in a trial of Ad26.COV2.S vaccine versus placebo. The origin of the receptors is a person aged 18-65 years who received the Ad26.COV2.S COVID-19 vaccine or a placebo. Each CDR3 is given with its conserved first and last residue. A D gene is named only where the DNA matches it firmly. Some rows mark clone size as missing; the rest say once, few, many or name a class of expanded clone.

j_gene: TRBJ2-5
d_gene: -
abundance: -
len: 14
v_gene: TRBV5-1
CDR3nt: TGCGCCAGCAGCTTGGGAGGGGCCCGGGAGACCCAGTACTTC
CDR3aa: CASSLGGARETQYF

j_gene: TRBJ1-1
d_gene: TRBD1
abundance: once
len: 13
v_gene: TRBV9
CDR3nt: TGTGCCAGCAGCGTGGACAGGGAGCTGAATCCGGAGTTT
CDR3aa: CASSVDRELNPEF

j_gene: TRBJ2-7
d_gene: -
abundance: -
len: 13
v_gene: TRBV18
CDR3nt: TGTGCCAGCTCACCAGCAGTCTCCTACGAGCAGTACTTC
CDR3aa: CASSPAVSYEQYF

j_gene: TRBJ2-7
d_gene: -
abundance: -
len: 13
v_gene: TRBV18
CDR3nt: TGTGCCAGCTCACCAACGGTGGAGGTCGAGCAGTACTTC
CDR3aa: CASSPTVEVEQYF

j_gene: TRBJ1-3
d_gene: -
abundance: -
len: 16
v_gene: TRBV5-5
CDR3nt: TGTGCCAGCAGCTTCACCCCGGGAGACTCTGGAAACACCATATATTTT
CDR3aa: CASSFTPGDSGNTIYF

j_gene: TRBJ1-1
d_gene: TRBD1
abundance: -
len: 14
v_gene: TRBV11-3
CDR3nt: TGTGCCAGCACCTTAGGGGGCGCAGACACTGAAGCTTTCTTT
CDR3aa: CASTLGGADTEAFF

j_gene: TRBJ2-1
d_gene: -
abundance: few
len: 12
v_gene: TRBV10-1
CDR3nt: TGCGCCAGCAGTGGTGCGGGCAATGAGCAGTTCTTC
CDR3aa: CASSGAGNEQFF

j_gene: TRBJ2-6
d_gene: TRBD1
abundance: -
len: 15
v_gene: TRBV27
CDR3nt: TGTGCCAGCAGCCCGACAGGGACTGGGGCCAACGTCCTGACTTTC
CDR3aa: CASSPTGTGANVLTF

j_gene: TRBJ2-1
d_gene: -
abundance: once
len: 15
v_gene: TRBV9
CDR3nt: TGTGCCAGCAGCTCAGCGGGTGGCCCCCACAATGAGCAGTTCTTC
CDR3aa: CASSSAGGPHNEQFF

j_gene: TRBJ1-2
d_gene: TRBD1
abundance: -
len: 15
v_gene: TRBV7-9
CDR3nt: TGTGCCAGCAGCTTGGGGGACAGAGTTTCCTATGGCTACACCTTC
CDR3aa: CASSLGDRVSYGYTF

j_gene: TRBJ1-1
d_gene: -
abundance: -
len: 13
v_gene: TRBV2
CDR3nt: TGTGCTTCATCTCCCTATCTGAACACTGAAGCTTTCTTT
CDR3aa: CASSPYLNTEAFF

j_gene: TRBJ2-1
d_gene: -
abundance: once
len: 13
v_gene: TRBV11-2
CDR3nt: TGTGCCAGCAGCCCCTCCCCATTACGCGAGCAGTTCTTC
CDR3aa: CASSPSPLREQFF

j_gene: TRBJ2-1
d_gene: TRBD1
abundance: -
len: 17
v_gene: TRBV7-3
CDR3nt: TGTGCCAGCAGCTTATTCGGGACAGCCCCTACCTACAATGAGCAGTTCTTC
CDR3aa: CASSLFGTAPTYNEQFF

j_gene: TRBJ1-5
d_gene: -
abundance: -
len: 13
v_gene: TRBV2
CDR3nt: TGTGCCAGCAGTGAGGCGGGGAATCAGCCCCAGCATTTT
CDR3aa: CASSEAGNQPQHF

j_gene: TRBJ2-5
d_gene: -
abundance: -
len: 15
v_gene: TRBV28
CDR3nt: TGTGCCAGCAGTTCTCGTTGGGGGGCTTATGAGACCCAGTACTTC
CDR3aa: CASSSRWGAYETQYF

j_gene: TRBJ1-1
d_gene: TRBD1
abundance: -
len: 15
v_gene: TRBV7-2
CDR3nt: TGTGCCAGCAGCCCCCGACAGGGCCGTTGGGTTGAAGCTTTCTTT
CDR3aa: CASSPRQGRWVEAFF

j_gene: TRBJ2-7
d_gene: -
abundance: -
len: 14
v_gene: TRBV11-2
CDR3nt: TGTGCCAGCAGCTTAAAGGCTAGCTCCTACGAGCAGTACTTC
CDR3aa: CASSLKASSYEQYF

j_gene: TRBJ2-3
d_gene: TRBD2
abundance: -
len: 15
v_gene: TRBV9
CDR3nt: TGTGCCAGCAGCGCCCGGGAGGGCCTTACAGATACGCAGTATTTT
CDR3aa: CASSAREGLTDTQYF

j_gene: TRBJ2-7
d_gene: TRBD1
abundance: -
len: 15
v_gene: TRBV13
CDR3nt: TGTGCCAGCAGCTTAGCGACCGGGACAGTCTACGAGCAGTACTTC
CDR3aa: CASSLATGTVYEQYF

j_gene: TRBJ1-1
d_gene: -
abundance: -
len: 15
v_gene: TRBV7-9
CDR3nt: TGTGCCAGCAGCCCAAGTCCCGGACAGCCCAATGAAGCTTTCTTT
CDR3aa: CASSPSPGQPNEAFF

j_gene: TRBJ2-7
d_gene: -
abundance: once
len: 15
v_gene: TRBV11-1
CDR3nt: TGTGCCAGCAGCTTGAGTCGGGACAAGATCTACGAGCAGTACTTC
CDR3aa: CASSLSRDKIYEQYF

j_gene: TRBJ2-2
d_gene: -
abundance: once
len: 15
v_gene: TRBV9
CDR3nt: TGTGCCAGCAGCGTAGAACTCACGAACACCGGGGAGCTGTTTTTT
CDR3aa: CASSVELTNTGELFF

j_gene: TRBJ2-2
d_gene: TRBD1
abundance: -
len: 14
v_gene: TRBV7-3
CDR3nt: TGTGCCAGCAGCTCACAGGGGGCAAGCGGGGAGCTGTTTTTT
CDR3aa: CASSSQGASGELFF

j_gene: TRBJ2-3
d_gene: -
abundance: -
len: 14
v_gene: TRBV5-1
CDR3nt: TGCGCCAGCAGCTTCGGGGGATCGGGAGATACGCAGTATTTT
CDR3aa: CASSFGGSGDTQYF

j_gene: TRBJ2-5
d_gene: TRBD1
abundance: -
len: 17
v_gene: TRBV5-6
CDR3nt: TGTGCCAGCAGCCTTACCGGGACAGGGTCCCTCGGGGAGACCCAGTACTTC
CDR3aa: CASSLTGTGSLGETQYF

j_gene: TRBJ1-1
d_gene: -
abundance: -
len: 14
v_gene: TRBV19
CDR3nt: TGTGCCAGTAGTATAGCAGGGTGGGCCACTGAAGCTTTCTTT
CDR3aa: CASSIAGWATEAFF

j_gene: TRBJ2-6
d_gene: -
abundance: -
len: 13
v_gene: TRBV25-1
CDR3nt: TGTGCCAGCAGTATCTCTGGGGCCAACGTCCTGACTTTC
CDR3aa: CASSISGANVLTF

j_gene: TRBJ2-3
d_gene: -
abundance: -
len: 13
v_gene: TRBV29-1
CDR3nt: TGCAGCGTTTCTCGGGGAGCCACAGATACGCAGTATTTT
CDR3aa: CSVSRGATDTQYF

j_gene: TRBJ2-2
d_gene: -
abundance: -
len: 15
v_gene: TRBV11-3
CDR3nt: TGTGCCAGCAGCTCGGCTAGTAGCGGCACCGGGGAGCTGTTTTTT
CDR3aa: CASSSASSGTGELFF

j_gene: TRBJ2-5
d_gene: -
abundance: -
len: 16
v_gene: TRBV30
CDR3nt: TGTGCCTGGAGTGTAAGGGGGGGGAGACCGCAAGAGACCCAGTACTTC
CDR3aa: CAWSVRGGRPQETQYF

j_gene: TRBJ2-1
d_gene: -
abundance: -
len: 17
v_gene: TRBV1
CDR3nt: TGCACCAGCAGCCAAAATAGTCGGGGGCCCTCCTACAATGAGCAGTTCTTC
CDR3aa: CTSSQNSRGPSYNEQFF

j_gene: TRBJ2-5
d_gene: TRBD2
abundance: -
len: 16
v_gene: TRBV2
CDR3nt: TGTGCCAGCAGTGAACGGACTAGCGGGGGCATAAAGACCCAGTACTTC
CDR3aa: CASSERTSGGIKTQYF

j_gene: TRBJ1-1
d_gene: -
abundance: -
len: 12
v_gene: TRBV19
CDR3nt: TGTGCCAGTTCCCATAGGGGCACTGAAGCTTTCTTT
CDR3aa: CASSHRGTEAFF

j_gene: TRBJ1-3
d_gene: -
abundance: -
len: 16
v_gene: TRBV7-9
CDR3nt: TGTGCCAGCAGCGCACAGGGTTCCGTCTCTGGAAACACCATATATTTT
CDR3aa: CASSAQGSVSGNTIYF

j_gene: TRBJ2-2
d_gene: -
abundance: once
len: 17
v_gene: TRBV9
CDR3nt: TGTGCCAGCACTCCCGTTGGAGGGCTGTCCAACACCGGGGAGCTGTTTTTT
CDR3aa: CASTPVGGLSNTGELFF

j_gene: TRBJ1-4
d_gene: -
abundance: -
len: 16
v_gene: TRBV5-5
CDR3nt: TGTGCCAGCAGCTTGGAGCGTCAGGGGTTTAATGAAAAACTGTTTTTT
CDR3aa: CASSLERQGFNEKLFF

j_gene: TRBJ2-5
d_gene: TRBD1
abundance: -
len: 15
v_gene: TRBV5-1
CDR3nt: TGCGCCAGCAGCTCTCCGGGACAGGGTATAGAGACCCAGTACTTC
CDR3aa: CASSSPGQGIETQYF